The 14 T cell receptor beta chains below come from one sample, sequenced in a study of blood T cells in healthy people across ages. The use of a sample-barcoded 5' primer and a J-beta primer mix characterized a second PCR of about 6 to 11 cycles. TCRdb passed the 5' RACE reads through MiXCR, listing each CDR3 protein once. The sample yields about 1.6 million distinct CDR3 sequences, roughly 32% seen once. The sequencing input was blood. These receptors were obtained from a woman aged 25 to 45 in good health.

This clonotype was seen a handful of times. This CDR3 is CASSPAPRQTYNEQFF. The CDR3 coding sequence is TGTGCCAGCAGCCCCGCCCCGAGACAGACCTACAATGAGCAGTTCTTC. V is TRBV7-2 and J is TRBJ2-1; a weak D match, TRBD1 (5 bases). The CDR3 length is 16 residues. CDR1 SGHTA and CDR2 FQGNSA come from the germline V gene. V was clipped by 5 bases and J by 2 bases, with 16 bases between them.

The chain has TRBV15 and TRBJ2-3, with TRBD2 as a possible D gene (5 bases). V dropped 8 bases and J dropped 2 bases, with 14 bases sitting between them. Germline V gene lookup returns CDR1 LNHNV and CDR2 YYDKDF (reference sequence). The length of the CDR3 is 14 residues. CDR3 amino acids: CATQTSFVTDTQYF. CDR3 nucleotide sequence: TGTGCCACCCAAACTAGTTTTGTCACAGATACGCAGTATTTT.

The CDR3 loop reads CASSLEQGSNQPQHF. In nucleotides, the CDR3 is TGTGCCAGCAGTCTCGAACAGGGAAGCAATCAGCCCCAGCATTTT. The V call is TRBV12-3 or TRBV12-4, the J call TRBJ1-5, with a weak D call TRBD1 (6 bases). This CDR3 region has 15 residues. The V gene lost 5 bases and the J gene lost 1 base, with 12 bases spanning the gap.

The table lists this clonotype with a few counts. CDR3 amino acids: CSARDEEKGVYSPLHF. In nucleotides, the CDR3 is TGCAGTGCTAGAGATGAGGAAAAAGGGGTATATTCACCCCTCCACTTT. The chain uses TRBV20-1 and TRBJ1-6; D might be TRBD1 (5 bases). The CDR3 sequence is 16 residues long. Germline V gives CDR1 DFQATT, CDR2 SNEGSKA (reference sequence). V was shortened by 0 bases and J by 8 bases, with 17 bases between the two germline ends.

This clonotype was recorded a few times. The chain combines TRBV29-1 with TRBJ2-3; the match to TRBD2 covers 10 bases. The CDR3 contains 16 residues. Trimming at V came to 7 bases and at J to 0 bases, leaving 10 bases not matched to a gene. Per germline, CDR1 SQVTM and CDR2 ANQGSEA. CDR3 sequence reads: CSARKLAGSSTDTQYF. CDR3 DNA: TGCAGCGCCAGGAAACTAGCGGGGTCTAGCACAGATACGCAGTATTTT.

In this sample, this clonotype turned up a few times. This chain joins TRBV20-1 and TRBJ1-2, with D unresolved. CDR1 DFQATT and CDR2 SNEGSKA come from the germline V gene (reference sequence). Trimming shortened V by 2 bases and J by 7 bases, and 17 bases separated the two germline ends. This CDR3 has 14 residues. CDR3 nucleotide sequence: TGCAGTGCTAGATGGTACGGCACAATCACTGGCTACACCTTC. It codes for CSARWYGTITGYTF.

The chain is built from TRBV4-1 and TRBJ1-3; D is uncertain. The germline CDR1 and CDR2 sequences are MGHRA and YSYEKL. The CDR3 contains 15 residues. V was cut by 4 bases and J by 0 bases, with 10 bases left in between. CDR3 DNA sequence: TGCGCCAGCAGCCTCCGGATATTCTCTGGAAACACCATATATTTT. This translates into CASSLRIFSGNTIYF.

This clonotype was observed a handful of times. V gene TRBV25-1 combines with J gene TRBJ2-2; TRBD1 is a possible D gene (6 bases). With 4 bases removed from V and 6 bases from J, the gap between germline ends came to 12 bases. Germline V CDR1 and CDR2: MGHDK, SYGVNS. This CDR3 is built from 14 residues. The CDR3 DNA is TGTGCCAGCAGTGTAGCAGGGGACCCCGGGGAGCTGTTTTTT. Translated: CASSVAGDPGELFF.

There are a few counts of this clonotype. The chain has TRBV6-1 and TRBJ1-5; no firm D call. CDR1 and CDR2 (germline): MNHNS, SASEGT. The V and J ends lost 11 bases and 0 bases respectively, with 14 bases between them. The CDR3 has 14 amino acids. The CDR3 reads CACNREPSNQPQHF. The CDR3 DNA is TGTGCCTGCAACCGGGAGCCTAGCAATCAGCCCCAGCATTTT.

This clonotype was detected once. The CDR3 end shows no conserved phenylalanine or tryptophan, and so a read error is likely. The chain has TRBV24-1 and TRBJ2-5; TRBD1 matches at 11 bases. The CDR3 is made up of 14 amino acids. V dropped 12 bases and J dropped 5; count of bases not matched to a gene: 10. Germline V CDR1 and CDR2: KGHDR, SFDVKD. The DNA of the CDR3 is TGTGCCCCAGGACAGGGGGCGGATTTGGAGACCCAGTACCTC. Amino acids: CAPGQGADLETQYL.

The chain recombines TRBV20-1 with TRBJ1-2; possibly TRBD1 for D (6 bases). Trimming shortened V by 3 bases and J by 0 bases, and 20 bases separated the two germline ends. CDR3 length: 17 amino acids. Germline assignment: CDR1 DFQATT and CDR2 SNEGSKA (reference sequence). In nucleotides, the CDR3 is TGCAGTGCTAGGTTCGGGGGCAGGGCGACGGCTAACTATGGCTACACCTTC. It translates to CSARFGGRATANYGYTF.

V usage is TRBV12-3 or TRBV12-4 and J usage is TRBJ2-1; 9 nucleotides line up with TRBD2. The CDR3 spans 16 residues. V gave up 6 bases and J gave up 7 bases; unmatched junction bases: 13. The CDR3 is CASRPSGGRVENEQFF. As DNA, the CDR3 is TGTGCCAGCAGACCCTCCGGCGGGAGGGTCGAAAATGAGCAGTTCTTC.

The sample holds many counts of this clonotype. One junction end does not reproduce the germline sequence, and a read error may be involved. The chain carries TRBV5-1 and TRBJ2-7; D is possibly TRBD2 (7 bases). The length of the CDR3 is 13 residues. Germline values: CDR1 SGHRS, CDR2 YFSETQ. The CDR3, as DNA: TGTGCCAGCAGTTCAGGGGAGGGCTACGAGCAGTACTTC. Residues: CASSSGEGYEQYF.

This clonotype was detected a few times. This chain connects TRBV7-3 to TRBJ2-5; 8 bases are a match to TRBD2. Trimming took 11 bases from V and 2 from J; bases not matched to a gene: 7. CDR1 and CDR2 (germline): SGHTA, FQGTGA. This CDR3 has 13 amino acids. The CDR3 nucleotides are TGTGCCTCGGGGCGGGGGGCACAAGAGACCCAGTACTTC. This gives the protein CASGRGAQETQYF.